The rows below give T cell receptor beta chains drawn from one sample of a study of early T cells in non-severe SARS-CoV-2 infection. TCRdb re-called the 5' RACE reads with MiXCR, one entry per CDR3 protein. The sample lists around 82,000 distinct CDR3 sequences; roughly 12% were seen once. The sample consisted of whole blood. The receptors stem from an adult who was a healthcare worker with PCR-confirmed SARS-CoV-2 infection or an uninfected control (not recorded which). CDR3s include the opening cysteine and the closing phenylalanine or tryptophan. Each record gives: D gene, V gene, CDR3 length, J gene, clone size, CDR3 DNA, CDR3 protein. The D gene is left open where the match is weak. Rows give clone size only sometimes, using once, few, many, or a class for an expanded clone.

NA	TRBV7-9	15	TRBJ2-7	few	TGTGCCAGCAGCGCCCTTAGCTCACAGGCCTACGAGCAGTACTTC	CASSALSSQAYEQYF
NA	TRBV12-5	11	TRBJ1-5	NA	TGTGCTAGTGGTTTGGGGCAGCCCCAGCATTTT	CASGLGQPQHF
NA	TRBV19	16	TRBJ1-2	NA	TGTGCCAGTAGTACCCTGGAGGACATTACTAACTATGGCTACACCTTC	CASSTLEDITNYGYTF
NA	TRBV7-8	14	TRBJ2-2	few	TGTGCCAGCAGCTTAGGCACAACCACCGGGGAGCTGTTTTTT	CASSLGTTTGELFF
TRBD1	TRBV6-2/TRBV6-3	14	TRBJ2-7	NA	TGTGCCAGCGGAAAGGGACAGGGGACCTACGAGCAGTACTTC	CASGKGQGTYEQYF
TRBD2	TRBV12-3/TRBV12-4	15	TRBJ2-7	NA	TGTGCCAGCAGCGGACTAGCGGGGGACCCCTACGAGCAGTACTTC	CASSGLAGDPYEQYF
NA	TRBV18	12	TRBJ1-2	many	TGTGCCAGCTCACCGGGGGGGCTCGGCTACACCTTC	CASSPGGLGYTF
TRBD1	TRBV7-7	15	TRBJ2-3	NA	TGTGCCAGCAGCGCGGGACAGGGAAGATCAGATACGCAGTATTTT	CASSAGQGRSDTQYF
NA	TRBV20-1	15	TRBJ2-1	many	TGCAGTGCTAGGAACAGGGCGCTCTCCTACAATGAGCAGTTCTTC	CSARNRALSYNEQFF
TRBD1	TRBV7-6	15	TRBJ2-5	many	TGTGCCAGCAGCCAAGGGGGACAGTTCCAAGAGACCCAGTACTTC	CASSQGGQFQETQYF
NA	TRBV20-1	14	TRBJ2-5	few	TGCAGTGCTAGAGTTAGTTGGGTGCAAGAGACCCAGTACTTC	CSARVSWVQETQYF
TRBD2	TRBV7-8	14	TRBJ2-5	many	TGTGCCACCACAGCGGGGGGGGCTGCGGAGACCCAGTACTTC	CATTAGGAAETQYF
NA	TRBV20-1	14	TRBJ2-1	NA	TGCAGTGCTATCCACTGGCGCTCCTACAATGAGCAGTTCTTC	CSAIHWRSYNEQFF
NA	TRBV12-3/TRBV12-4	12	TRBJ1-3	many	TGTGCCAGCAGCCCCCAACAGACGACCATATATTTT	CASSPQQTTIYF
NA	TRBV30	13	TRBJ1-2	few	TGTGCCTGGAGGGACGGAACTAACTATGGCTACACCTTC	CAWRDGTNYGYTF
NA	TRBV4-2	13	TRBJ2-7	few	TGTGCCAGCAGCCAAGAAACTAGCATCGAGCAGTACTTC	CASSQETSIEQYF
NA	TRBV30	11	TRBJ1-6	NA	TGTGCCTGGAGTGCCAGTTCACCCCTCCACTTT	CAWSASSPLHF
NA	TRBV20-1	14	TRBJ2-5	NA	TGCAGTGCTAGAGATGCCCGGGGGCTAGAGACCCAGTACTTC	CSARDARGLETQYF
NA	TRBV12-3/TRBV12-4	16	TRBJ2-5	few	TGTGCCAGCAGTTTAGGGGCCGGGTTGTACCAAGAGACCCAGTACTTC	CASSLGAGLYQETQYF
TRBD2	TRBV10-3	16	TRBJ2-4	NA	TGTGCCATCAGTGAGTCTGCGGGGGGAGCAAAAAACATTCAGTACTTC	CAISESAGGAKNIQYF
NA	TRBV2	13	TRBJ2-7	NA	TGTGCCAGCAACAACCGGGACACCTACGAGCAGTACTTC	CASNNRDTYEQYF
NA	TRBV20-1	13	TRBJ2-7	NA	TGCAGTGCGCGAAGGGACACCTCCTACGAGCAGTACTTC	CSARRDTSYEQYF
TRBD1	TRBV7-9	16	TRBJ2-2	many	TGTGCCAGCAGCTTAGGAAGGGGGCTGAACGCCGGGGAGCTGTTTTTT	CASSLGRGLNAGELFF
NA	TRBV18	14	TRBJ2-7	few	TGTGCCAGCTCGTGGGGAAACACGAGTCCCGAGCAGTACTTC	CASSWGNTSPEQYF
TRBD2	TRBV20-1	15	TRBJ2-7	many	TGCAGTGCTAATGGACTAGCGGGGGGGTCCTACGAGCAGTACTTC	CSANGLAGGSYEQYF
TRBD1	TRBV10-3	13	TRBJ1-2	many	TGTGCCACCAGGGACAGGGAAATCGGTGGCTACACCTTC	CATRDREIGGYTF
NA	TRBV11-2	14	TRBJ2-7	NA	TGTGCCAGCAGCGATGGGAATAGGGCCTACGAGCAGTACTTC	CASSDGNRAYEQYF
NA	TRBV19	21	TRBJ2-2	NA	TGTGCCAGTAGGATTAGCGACCCCGGACTATCCACAGGGGATAACACCGGGGAGCTGTTTTTT	CASRISDPGLSTGDNTGELFF
TRBD1	TRBV18	12	TRBJ1-1	many	TGTGCCAGCTCACTCAGGGGGGCTGAAGCTTTCTTT	CASSLRGAEAFF
TRBD1	TRBV12-3/TRBV12-4	14	TRBJ1-6	many	TGTGCCAGCAGATTACAGGGGGGTAATTCACCCCTCCACTTT	CASRLQGGNSPLHF
TRBD1	TRBV5-1	15	TRBJ1-4	many	TGCGCCAGCAGCAGCGGACAGGGGCAGAATGAAAAACTGTTTTTT	CASSSGQGQNEKLFF
NA	TRBV4-3	15	TRBJ1-2	NA	TGCGCCAGCAGCCAAGACGTCAGCGGCTACTATGGCTACACCTTC	CASSQDVSGYYGYTF
TRBD1	TRBV7-2	15	TRBJ1-5	many	TGTGCCAGCAGTTCCGGGACAGGGTACAATCAGCCCCAGCATTTT	CASSSGTGYNQPQHF
NA	TRBV11-2	14	TRBJ1-4	many	TGTGCCAGCAGCCGTTCCGGGGATAATGAAAAACTGTTTTTT	CASSRSGDNEKLFF
NA	TRBV24-1	14	TRBJ2-3	NA	TGTGCCACCAGTGATAATAACCAGGGAGATACGCAGTATTTT	CATSDNNQGDTQYF
TRBD1	TRBV30	14	TRBJ1-1	NA	TGTGCCTGGAGTGGGGACAGAGGGAACACTGAAGCTTTCTTT	CAWSGDRGNTEAFF
NA	TRBV10-3	14	TRBJ1-1	NA	TGTGCCATCAGTGAGGGAGGAATGAACACTGAAGCTTTCTTT	CAISEGGMNTEAFF
TRBD2	TRBV7-7	16	TRBJ2-1	many	TGTGCTAGCAGAACAGGACGACTAGCGACCTACAATGAGCAGTTCTTC	CASRTGRLATYNEQFF
NA	TRBV6-5	14	TRBJ1-6	few	TGTGCCAGCACGGATATCTCCTATAATTCACCCCTCCACTTT	CASTDISYNSPLHF
TRBD1	TRBV30	13	TRBJ1-4	NA	TGTGCCTGGAGTAGGGGGCCCAATGAAAAACTGTTTTTT	CAWSRGPNEKLFF
TRBD1	TRBV6-5	14	TRBJ1-5	few	TGTGCCAGCAGTGGACAGGGGCCTTATCAGCCCCAGCATTTT	CASSGQGPYQPQHF
TRBD2	TRBV29-1	13	TRBJ2-3	few	TGCAGCGCCGGGACTAGCGGGGCAAATACGCAGTATTTT	CSAGTSGANTQYF
TRBD2	TRBV3-1	16	TRBJ2-1	many	TGTGCCAGCAGCCAGCGGACTAGCGGGGGGGCAGGTGAGCAGTTCTTC	CASSQRTSGGAGEQFF
NA	TRBV4-1	15	TRBJ2-1	few	TGCGCCAGCAGCCAAGAGAGTACAGTGAACAATGAGCAGTTCTTC	CASSQESTVNNEQFF
NA	TRBV10-1	14	TRBJ2-7	NA	TGCGCCAGCAGTGATTTATGTGGTCCCTACGAGCAGTACTTC	CASSDLCGPYEQYF
NA	TRBV16	12	TRBJ2-5	many	TGTGCCAGCAGCAACACCCAAGAGACCCAGTACTTC	CASSNTQETQYF
TRBD1	TRBV6-2/TRBV6-3	13	TRBJ2-3	NA	TGTGCCAGCGGGACAGGGCTCACAGATACGCAGTATTTT	CASGTGLTDTQYF
TRBD1	TRBV18	13	TRBJ2-1	many	TGTGCCAGCTCGCGGACAGGGGGCAATGAGCAGTTCTTC	CASSRTGGNEQFF
NA	TRBV5-4	12	TRBJ2-2	NA	TGTGCCAGCACGCCAAACACCGGGGAGCTGTTTTTT	CASTPNTGELFF
NA	TRBV6-2/TRBV6-3	14	TRBJ1-5	many	TGTGCCAGCACCGATCGGGGTAGAGCTCAGCCCCAGCATTTT	CASTDRGRAQPQHF